One and the same sample provided the 9 T cell receptor beta chains below, sequenced in a study of cytomegalovirus exposure and HLA in healthy donors. The PCR had 60 Vbeta and 13 Jbeta primers. This table comes from immunoSEQ multiplex PCR, and its TCRdb copy is limited to in-frame clones, with some not included. The table records around 110,000 clones, about 70% of them present only once. Sequencing used PBMCs. The origin of the receptors is a woman aged 30 to 39 in good health and CMV-seronegative.

The CDR3 region is CASRAWRGVILIGELFF. DNA for the CDR3: TGTGCCAGCAGAGCTTGGAGAGGAGTAATTTTGATCGGGGAGCTGTTTTTT. This rearrangement joins TRBV5-8 to TRBJ2-2; no definite D call. This CDR3 has 17 amino acids. Trimming pared 5 bases from V and 7 bases from J, leaving 24 bases between. CDR1 SGHTS and CDR2 YDEGEE come from the germline V gene. Full variable domain (missing parts from reference TRBV5-8 and TRBJ2-2): EAGVTQSPTHLIKTRGQQATLRCSPISGHTSVYWYQQALGLGLQFLLWYDEGEERNRGNFPPRFSGRQFPNYSSELNVNALELEDSALYLCASRAWRGVILIGELFFGEGSRLTVL.

The genes are TRBV29-1 and TRBJ2-7; a weak D match, TRBD1 (5 bases). The length of the CDR3 is 12 residues. CDR1 and CDR2 (germline): SQVTM, ANQGSEA. V dropped 3 bases and J dropped 7 bases, with 13 bases sitting between them. This CDR3 reads CSVDDSRNEQYF. The CDR3, as DNA: TGCAGCGTTGACGACAGCCGTAATGAGCAGTACTTC.

The sample holds a few counts of this clone. The gene calls are TRBV7-9 and TRBJ2-3, with D possibly matching TRBD2 (5 bases). The germline gives CDR1 SEHNR, CDR2 FQNEAQ (reference sequence). The CDR3 has 17 amino acids. V lost 1 base to trimming and J lost 0 bases, with 14 bases between them. As DNA, the CDR3 is TGTGCCAGCAGCTTAGGGTTTGGACGGACTAGCACAGATACGCAGTATTTT. Its translation is CASSLGFGRTSTDTQYF.

J is TRBJ1-1 and V is TRBV2; a possible D gene is TRBD1 (5 bases). Germline CDR1 and CDR2: SNHLY and FYNNEI. The CDR3 totals 14 residues. Trimming shortened V by 6 bases and J by 0 bases, and 11 bases separated the two germline ends. CDR3 sequence reads: CASSLTEMNTEAFF. CDR3 DNA sequence: TGTGCCAGCAGCCTGACAGAGATGAACACTGAAGCTTTCTTT.

This clone was detected only once. The chain uses TRBV15 and TRBJ2-2; D uncertain. This CDR3 is 15 amino acids long. Trimming shortened V by 3 bases and J by 1 base, and 9 bases separated the two germline ends. Germline V gene data show CDR1 as LNHNV and CDR2 as YYDKDF (reference sequence). CDR3 coding DNA: TGTGCCACCAGCAGTGTGTCGCGGAACACCGGGGAGCTGTTTTTT. Its translation: CATSSVSRNTGELFF. Full variable domain (remainder filled in from reference TRBV15 and TRBJ2-2): DAMVIQNPRYQVTQFGKPVTLSCSQTLNHNVMYWYQQKSSQAPKLLFHYYDKDFNNEADTPDNFQSRRPNTSFCFLDIRSPGLGDTAMYLCATSSVSRNTGELFFGEGSRLTVL.

This sequence joins TRBV4-3 and TRBJ2-7, with unresolved D. CDR3 size: 15 residues. The germline CDR1 and CDR2 sequences are LGHNA and YSLEER. V was trimmed by 4 bases and J by 1 base, leaving 14 bases between them. CDR3 coding DNA: TGCGCCAGCAGCCTCGACCCCGACTCGTCCTACGAGCAGTACTTC. It translates to CASSLDPDSSYEQYF.

This clone was recorded a few times. The V and J genes are TRBV6-1 and TRBJ1-3; D is unclear. V gave up 4 bases and J gave up 8 bases, with 6 bases separating them. The CDR3 is 11 residues long. Germline CDR1 reads MNHNS; CDR2 reads SASEGT. CDR3 region: CASSVQDTIYF. In DNA, the CDR3 is TGTGCCAGCAGTGTTCAGGACACCATATATTTT.

The V and J genes are TRBV28 and TRBJ1-5; tentatively, D is TRBD1 (6 bases). Germline V gene lookup returns CDR1 MDHEN and CDR2 SYDVKM. The CDR3 runs 14 residues. Deletions cut 3 bases from V and 5 bases from J, with 11 bases between. CDR3 region: CASSFPDRYQPQHF. In DNA, the CDR3 is TGTGCCAGCAGTTTTCCTGACAGGTATCAGCCCCAGCATTTT.

The rearrangement links TRBV30 to TRBJ1-1, with no clear D. The germline V gene has CDR1 GTSNPN and CDR2 SVGIG (reference sequence). This CDR3 region has 13 residues. V shed 2 bases and J shed 5 bases, with 12 bases lying between them. In DNA, the CDR3 is TGTGCCTGGAGTCTGGGAGAAGGAACTGAAGCTTTCTTT. Protein: CAWSLGEGTEAFF.